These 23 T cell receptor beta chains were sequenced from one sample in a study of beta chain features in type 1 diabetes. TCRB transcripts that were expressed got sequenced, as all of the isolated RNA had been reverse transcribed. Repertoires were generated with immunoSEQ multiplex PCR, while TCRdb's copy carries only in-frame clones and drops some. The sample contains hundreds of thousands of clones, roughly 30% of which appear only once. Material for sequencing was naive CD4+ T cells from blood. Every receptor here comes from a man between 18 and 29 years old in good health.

DNA of the CDR3: TGCAGCGCCCATGGACTATCAGATACGCAGTATTTT. Its protein product is CSAHGLSDTQYF. This chain joins TRBV29-1 and TRBJ2-3; D is possibly TRBD2 (6 bases). The V gene's germline CDR1 is SQVTM and CDR2 ANQGSEA. Trimming stripped 7 bases from V and 4 bases from J, with 12 bases between. CDR3 length: 12 amino acids.

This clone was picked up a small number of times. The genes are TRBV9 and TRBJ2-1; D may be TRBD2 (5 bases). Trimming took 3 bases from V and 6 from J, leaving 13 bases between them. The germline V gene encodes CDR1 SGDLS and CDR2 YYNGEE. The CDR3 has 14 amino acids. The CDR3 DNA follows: TGTGCCAGCAGCGGTACTAGTCCACTCAATGAGCAGTTCTTC. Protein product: CASSGTSPLNEQFF.

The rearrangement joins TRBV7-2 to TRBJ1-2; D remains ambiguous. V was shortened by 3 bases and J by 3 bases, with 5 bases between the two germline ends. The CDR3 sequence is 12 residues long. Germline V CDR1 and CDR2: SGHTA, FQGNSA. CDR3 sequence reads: CASSFGDYGYTF. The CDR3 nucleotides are TGTGCCAGCAGCTTTGGGGACTATGGCTACACCTTC.

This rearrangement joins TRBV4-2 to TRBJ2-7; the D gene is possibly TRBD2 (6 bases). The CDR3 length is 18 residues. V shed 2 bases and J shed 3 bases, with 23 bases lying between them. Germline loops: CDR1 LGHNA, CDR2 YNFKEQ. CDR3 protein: CASSQTLLLSGDSYEQYF. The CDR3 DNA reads TGTGCCAGCAGCCAAACCCTGCTCCTATCGGGAGACAGCTACGAGCAGTACTTC.

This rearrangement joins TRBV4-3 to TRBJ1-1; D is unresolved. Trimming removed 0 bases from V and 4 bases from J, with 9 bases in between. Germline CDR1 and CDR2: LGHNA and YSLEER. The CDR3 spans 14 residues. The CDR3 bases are TGCGCCAGCAGCCAAGAGATCCCGGGCACTGAAGCTTTCTTT. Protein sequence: CASSQEIPGTEAFF.

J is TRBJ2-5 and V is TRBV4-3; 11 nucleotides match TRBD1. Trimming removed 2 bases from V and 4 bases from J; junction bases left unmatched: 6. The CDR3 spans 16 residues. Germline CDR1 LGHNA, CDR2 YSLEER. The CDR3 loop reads CASSQSPDRGLETQYF. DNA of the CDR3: TGCGCCAGCAGCCAAAGCCCGGACAGGGGGCTAGAGACCCAGTACTTC.

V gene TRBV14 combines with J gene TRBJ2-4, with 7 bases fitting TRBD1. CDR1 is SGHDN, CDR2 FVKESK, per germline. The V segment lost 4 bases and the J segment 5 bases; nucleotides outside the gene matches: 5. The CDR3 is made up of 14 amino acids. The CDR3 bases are TGTGCCAGCAGCCTACTAGGGGGCGAAAACATTCAGTACTTC. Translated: CASSLLGGENIQYF.

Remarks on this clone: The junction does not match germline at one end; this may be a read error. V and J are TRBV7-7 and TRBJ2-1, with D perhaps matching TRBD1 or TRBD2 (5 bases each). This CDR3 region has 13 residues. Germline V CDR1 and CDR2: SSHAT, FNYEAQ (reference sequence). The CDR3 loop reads CASSFGTDNEQFF. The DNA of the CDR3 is TGTGCTAGCAGCTTCGGGACCGACAATGAGCAGTTCTTC.

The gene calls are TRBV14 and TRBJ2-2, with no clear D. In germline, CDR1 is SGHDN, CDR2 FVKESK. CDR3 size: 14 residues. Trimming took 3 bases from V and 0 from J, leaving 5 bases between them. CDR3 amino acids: CASSHSPNTGELFF. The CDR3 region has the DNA TGTGCCAGCAGCCATAGCCCGAACACCGGGGAGCTGTTTTTT.

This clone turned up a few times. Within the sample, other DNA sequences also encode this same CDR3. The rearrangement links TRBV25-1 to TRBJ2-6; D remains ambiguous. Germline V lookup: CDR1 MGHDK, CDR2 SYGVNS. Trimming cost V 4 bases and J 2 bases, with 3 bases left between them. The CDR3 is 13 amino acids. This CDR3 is CASSVTGANVLTF. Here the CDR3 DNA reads TGTGCCAGCAGTGTAACTGGGGCCAACGTCCTGACTTTC.

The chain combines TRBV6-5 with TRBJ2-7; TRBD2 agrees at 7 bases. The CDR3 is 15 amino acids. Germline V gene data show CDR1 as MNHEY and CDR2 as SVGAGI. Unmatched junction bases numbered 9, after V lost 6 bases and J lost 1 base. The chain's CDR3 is CASSPLASGSYEQYF. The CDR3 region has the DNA TGTGCCAGCAGCCCCTTGGCTAGCGGTTCCTACGAGCAGTACTTC.

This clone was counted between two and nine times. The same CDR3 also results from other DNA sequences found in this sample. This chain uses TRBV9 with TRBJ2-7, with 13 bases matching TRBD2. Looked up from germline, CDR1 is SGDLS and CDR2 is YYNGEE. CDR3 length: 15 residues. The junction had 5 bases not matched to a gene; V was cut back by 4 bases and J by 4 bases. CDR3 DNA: TGTGCCAGCAGCCCACGGACTAGCGGGAGTTACGAGCAGTACTTC. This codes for CASSPRTSGSYEQYF.

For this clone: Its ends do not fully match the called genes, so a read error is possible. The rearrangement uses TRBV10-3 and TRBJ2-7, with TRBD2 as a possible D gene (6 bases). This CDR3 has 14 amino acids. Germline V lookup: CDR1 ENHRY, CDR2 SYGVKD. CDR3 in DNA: TGTGCCATTACCCCGGATGCGGGATGGTACGGGCAGTACTTC. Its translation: CAITPDAGWYGQYF.

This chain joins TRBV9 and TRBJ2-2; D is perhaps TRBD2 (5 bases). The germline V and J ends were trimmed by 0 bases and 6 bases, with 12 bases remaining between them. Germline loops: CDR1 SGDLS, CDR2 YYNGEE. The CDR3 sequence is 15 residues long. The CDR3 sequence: CASSVGTIGAGELFF. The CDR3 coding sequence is TGTGCCAGCAGCGTAGGAACTATCGGGGCCGGGGAGCTGTTTTTT.

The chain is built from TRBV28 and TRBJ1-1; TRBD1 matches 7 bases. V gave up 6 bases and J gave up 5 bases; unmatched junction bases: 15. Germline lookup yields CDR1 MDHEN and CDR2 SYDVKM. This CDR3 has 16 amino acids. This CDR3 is CASSHGARGLMTEAFF. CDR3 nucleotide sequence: TGTGCCAGCAGCCACGGGGCTAGGGGGCTAATGACTGAAGCTTTCTTT.

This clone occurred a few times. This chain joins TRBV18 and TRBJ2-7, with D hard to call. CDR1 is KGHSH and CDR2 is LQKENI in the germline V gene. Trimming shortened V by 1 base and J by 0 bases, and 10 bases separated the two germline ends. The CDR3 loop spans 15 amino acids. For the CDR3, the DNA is TGTGCCAGCTCACCACAGGCAGTACCCTCCTACGAGCAGTACTTC. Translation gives CASSPQAVPSYEQYF.

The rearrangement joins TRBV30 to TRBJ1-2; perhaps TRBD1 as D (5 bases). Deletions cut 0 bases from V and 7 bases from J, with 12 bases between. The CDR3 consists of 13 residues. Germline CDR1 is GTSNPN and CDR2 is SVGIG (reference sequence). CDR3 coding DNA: TGTGCCTGGAGTGTACCAGGGTTTCGTGGCTACACCTTC. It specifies CAWSVPGFRGYTF.

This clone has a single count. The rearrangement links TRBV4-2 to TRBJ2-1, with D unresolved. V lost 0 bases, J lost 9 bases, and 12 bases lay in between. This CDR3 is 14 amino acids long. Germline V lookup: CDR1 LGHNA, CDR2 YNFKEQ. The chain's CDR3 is CASSQDPYSGEQFF. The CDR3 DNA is TGTGCCAGCAGCCAAGATCCGTATTCGGGTGAGCAGTTCTTC.

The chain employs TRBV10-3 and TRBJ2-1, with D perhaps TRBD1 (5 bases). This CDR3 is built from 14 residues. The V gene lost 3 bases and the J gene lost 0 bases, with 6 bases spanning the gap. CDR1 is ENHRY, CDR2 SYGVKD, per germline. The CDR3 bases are TGTGCCATCAGTGATGGGGCCTCCTACAATGAGCAGTTCTTC. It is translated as CAISDGASYNEQFF.

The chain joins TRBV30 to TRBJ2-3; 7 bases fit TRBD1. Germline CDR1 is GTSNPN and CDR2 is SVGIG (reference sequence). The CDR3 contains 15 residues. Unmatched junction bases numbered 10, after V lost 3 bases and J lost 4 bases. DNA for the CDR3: TGTGCCTGGAGCCGTGGGGCACAGGGGCCAGATACGCAGTATTTT. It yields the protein CAWSRGAQGPDTQYF.

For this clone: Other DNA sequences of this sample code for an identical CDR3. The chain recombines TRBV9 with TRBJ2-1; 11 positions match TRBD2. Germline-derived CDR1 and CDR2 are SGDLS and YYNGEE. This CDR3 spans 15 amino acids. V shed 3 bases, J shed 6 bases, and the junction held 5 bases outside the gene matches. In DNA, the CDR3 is TGTGCCAGCAGCGCAACTAGCGGGAGTCGCAATGAGCAGTTCTTC. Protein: CASSATSGSRNEQFF. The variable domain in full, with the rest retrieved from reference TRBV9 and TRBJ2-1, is DSGVTQTPKHLITATGQRVTLRCSPRSGDLSVYWYQQSLDQGLQFLIQYYNGEERAKGNILERFSAQQFPDLHSELNLSSLELGDSALYFCASSATSGSRNEQFFGPGTRLTVL.

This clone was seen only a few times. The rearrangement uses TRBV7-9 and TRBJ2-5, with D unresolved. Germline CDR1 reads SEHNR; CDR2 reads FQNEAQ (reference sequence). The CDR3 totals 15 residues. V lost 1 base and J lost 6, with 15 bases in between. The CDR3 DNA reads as TGTGCCAGCAGCTTAGAATTGGCCCTGCGGCAGACCCAGTACTTC. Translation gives CASSLELALRQTQYF.

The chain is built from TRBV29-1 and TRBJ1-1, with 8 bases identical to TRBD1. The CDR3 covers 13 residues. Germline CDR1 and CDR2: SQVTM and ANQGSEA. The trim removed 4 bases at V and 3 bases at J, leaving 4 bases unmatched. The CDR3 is CSVAQGADTEAFF. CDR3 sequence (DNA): TGCAGCGTTGCCCAGGGGGCGGACACTGAAGCTTTCTTT.